This T cell receptor (beta chain) is from a study of blood T cell repertoires in COVID-19. Study-level information: Collection of acute and convalescent COVID-19 samples took place in the United States, Italy and Spain. T cells, B-cell-depleted T cells, or PBMCs provided the cDNA or gDNA that served as material.

Authors' data handling: Reference gene primer amplification gave nucleated cell count estimates. Sequencing was performed with immunoSEQ multiplex PCR; in TCRdb, only in-frame clones are kept and a portion is missing. The DNA was the basis for D and trimming; V, J and clone size are from that table. The table records roughly 180,000 clones, 70% to 85% of them present only once. With 1 base clipped from V and 0 bases from J, the junction kept 7 bases outside the gene matches. The CDR3 loop spans 18 amino acids. The germline V gene encodes CDR1 SGHAT and CDR2 FQNNGV. The genes are TRBV11-2 and TRBJ1-5; 9 nucleotides align to TRBD1. The clonotype was recovered from a woman aged 30 to 39 with acute or convalescent COVID-19. The sequenced material came from peripheral blood. The CDR3 nucleotides are TGTGCCAGCAGCTTAGGGCGGACAGGGGATTATAGCAATCAGCCCCAGCATTTT. Protein product: CASSLGRTGDYSNQPQHF.